The 6 T cell receptor beta chains listed next were all sequenced from one sample in a study of monozygotic twins with inflammatory bowel disease. With the 5' RACE reads reprocessed, TCRdb shows one record per CDR3 protein and no DNA. Its table records approximately 40,000 distinct CDR3 sequences. Sequenced: blood. Receptors originate from a human donor with ulcerative colitis or Crohn's disease, or a healthy co-twin of an affected twin (not recorded which).

The chain carries TRBV7-9 and TRBJ1-1. Germline V gene sequence: CDR1 SEHNR, CDR2 FQNEAQ (reference sequence). CDR3 length equals 12 residues. CDR3 sequence: CASSPGGRRSFF.

The chain couples TRBV4-1 to TRBJ2-3; TCRdb indicates TRBD1, and absent DNA this call remains unverified. Germline-derived CDR1 and CDR2 are MGHRA and YSYEKL. The CDR3 is 15 amino acids. The CDR3 reads CASSPTQGTTDTQYF.

CDR3: CASSLESSGRAREQYF. J is TRBJ2-7 and V is TRBV5-4; TCRdb lists TRBD2, though no DNA is available to test this call. The CDR3 has 16 residues. CDR1 is SGHNT, CDR2 YYREEE, per germline (reference sequence).

This chain uses TRBV13 with TRBJ2-7; checking the TCRdb D call of TRBD1 is not possible without DNA. The CDR3 covers 12 residues. Per the germline V gene, CDR1 is PRHDT and CDR2 is FYEKMQ (reference sequence). This CDR3 reads CASSRQGYEQYF.

The chain joins TRBV11-2 to TRBJ2-3; TCRdb gives TRBD2 as the D gene, but with no DNA this cannot be confirmed. CDR1 and CDR2 from the germline V gene are SGHAT and FQNNGV. This CDR3 is 18 amino acids long. The CDR3 here is CASSLQPKRGTSTDTQYF. Full variable domain (rest looked up from reference TRBV11-2 and TRBJ2-3): EAGVAQSPRYKIIEKRQSVAFWCNPISGHATLYWYQQILGQGPKLLIQFQNNGVVDDSQLPKDRFSAERLKGVDSTLKIQPAKLEDSAVYLCASSLQPKRGTSTDTQYFGPGTRLTVL.

The rearrangement joins TRBV20-1 to TRBJ1-2; absent DNA, TCRdb's TRBD1 call cannot be checked. CDR1 DFQATT and CDR2 SNEGSKA come from the germline V gene (reference sequence). The CDR3 is 14 residues long. This CDR3 is CSATRDREIFGYTF.